Detailed here is one TCR beta chain. The data are from a study of shared clonotypes between healthy human individuals. Per the germline V gene, CDR1 is SQVTM and CDR2 is ANQGSEA. The CDR3 totals 14 residues. The table came from immunoSEQ multiplex PCR; TCRdb's copy has only in-frame clones and leaves some out. The sample records a few hundred thousand clones, 73% being singletons. This TCR derives from a man aged 30 to 45 in good health. The chain couples TRBV29-1 to TRBJ2-1, with D perhaps TRBD1 or TRBD2 (5 bases each). Sequenced sample: memory CD4+ T cells sorted from blood. Subset: CD45RA-negative fraction. The CDR3 DNA sequence: TGCGGGGCGTCAGGTGGGGGCTCCTACAATGAGCAGTTCTTC. Translation: CGASGGGSYNEQFF.